This TCR beta chain was found in a study of response to subunit inactivated influenza vaccine. Using its own MiXCR run on the RT-PCR reads, TCRdb lists one record per CDR3 protein. The sample records roughly 570,000 distinct CDR3 sequences, 14% being singletons. There are a few counts of this clonotype. Its matching antigen is unknown. Study-level results: After each seasonal influenza vaccination, few new T cells are recruited, the authors suggested.

Trimming stripped 0 bases from V and 8 bases from J, with 14 bases between. The CDR3 is made up of 16 amino acids. Germline V gene sequence: CDR1 LNHNV, CDR2 YYDKDF (reference sequence). Sequencing was performed on PBMCs from blood, taken 12 days after vaccination. The sequence was collected from a man in his fifties who received an inactivated influenza vaccine. The V and J genes are TRBV15 and TRBJ1-6; D possibly corresponds to TRBD1 (6 bases). CDR3 nucleotide sequence: TGTGCCACCAGCAGAGAGCCGGGACAAATGTATTCACCCCTCCACTTT. It encodes CATSREPGQMYSPLHF.